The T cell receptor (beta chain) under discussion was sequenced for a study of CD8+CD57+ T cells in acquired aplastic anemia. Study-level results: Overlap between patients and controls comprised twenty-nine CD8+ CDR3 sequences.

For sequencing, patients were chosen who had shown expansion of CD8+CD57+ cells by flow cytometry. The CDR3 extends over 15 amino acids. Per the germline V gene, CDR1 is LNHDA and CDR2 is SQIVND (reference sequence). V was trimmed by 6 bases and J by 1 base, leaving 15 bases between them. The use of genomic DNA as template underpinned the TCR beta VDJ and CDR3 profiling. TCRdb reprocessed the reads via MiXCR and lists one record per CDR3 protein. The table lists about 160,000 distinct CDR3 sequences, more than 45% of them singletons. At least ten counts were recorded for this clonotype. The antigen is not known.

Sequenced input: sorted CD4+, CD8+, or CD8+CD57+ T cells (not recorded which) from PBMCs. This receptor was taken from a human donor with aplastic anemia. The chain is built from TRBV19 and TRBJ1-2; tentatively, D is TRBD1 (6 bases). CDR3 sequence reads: CASRIGQTINYGYTF. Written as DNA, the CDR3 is TGTGCCAGTAGAATCGGACAGACAATTAACTATGGCTACACCTTC.